These T cell receptor beta chains were read from a single sample in a study of blood T cell repertoires in COVID-19. Clones were sequenced by immunoSEQ multiplex PCR, and TCRdb holds only the in-frame ones, with some missing. The data contain approximately 200,000 clones, 65% to 85% of them singletons. Sequences were obtained from peripheral blood. The receptor source for this set is a woman of 80 years or more with acute or convalescent COVID-19. Both conserved end residues are trimmed from each CDR3.

length	J	V	CDR3
12	TRBJ1-2	TRBV7-2	ASSPGQGFYGYT
13	TRBJ2-2	TRBV3-1/TRBV3-2	ASTLLAGGTGELF
14	TRBJ2-4	TRBV7-2	ASSLGLAGGLNIQY
11	TRBJ2-7	TRBV7-8	ASSRGLVAEQY
11	TRBJ1-2	TRBV4-3	ASSQDVLFGYT
13	TRBJ1-5	TRBV9	ASSVGGGYGQPQH
11	TRBJ1-3	TRBV7-2	ASSLGAGNTIY
13	TRBJ1-6	TRBV2	ASSQKESSRSPLH
13	TRBJ2-7	TRBV25-1	ASSEYLAGAYEQY
13	TRBJ2-3	TRBV7-2	ASSLNPAGAHTQY
11	TRBJ1-2	TRBV18	ASSSDRAYGYT
11	TRBJ1-1	TRBV4-3	ASSQDLVGGAF
11	TRBJ2-5	TRBV9	ASSVLGAETQY
13	TRBJ1-2	TRBV7-2	ASSLDARVGYGYT
10	TRBJ2-5	TRBV30	AWSGLPRTQY
12	TRBJ2-1	TRBV18	ASSPPPTYNEQF
14	TRBJ1-5	TRBV10-3	AISDPSRGGNQPQH